The TCR beta chain under discussion was sequenced for a study of T-cell reconstitution after alpha-beta-depleted transplantation in children (dated by TCRdb to about 2016). Background for the entire study: Using TCR repertoire profiling, the study quantitatively followed how T-cell immune reconstitution unfolded in children after TCRalphabeta/CD19-depleted allogeneic hematopoietic cell transplantation. Results the study describes overall, beyond this receptor: The frequencies of hyperexpanded clones fell over the following months, and after one year, T-cell counts and TCRbeta diversity were mostly attributed to newly produced T cells. The apparently early alphabetaT-cell count recovery about two months after transplant was reportedly dependent on only several hundred rapidly expanded clones derived from non-depleted graft cells. In some patients, the high TCRbeta diversity seen at day 60 was put down to recipient T cells and intrathymic progenitors that had survived conditioning.

The meaning of the sample's treatment or condition label: allogeneic hematopoietic cell transplantation with graft depleted of TCRalphabeta T cells and CD19 B cells. TCRalphabeta/CD19-depleted allogeneic hematopoietic cell grafts were given to the transplant recipients, all of whom were children. CDR3 length: 14 amino acids, cysteine to phenylalanine. Only the CDR3 portion is preserved as DNA: 42 bases, with reading frame beginning at the first base. In the germline V gene, CDR1 corresponds to ENHRY and CDR2 to SYGVKD. The junction carries 10 bases between V and J, which are trimmed by 3 bases and 1 base respectively. To prepare the library, PCR was applied. Sequencing relied on an Illumina HiSeq 2500. To normalize quantification of the TCRbeta repertoire, the TCR libraries were built with molecular barcoding that relied on unique molecular identifiers. In TCRdb, the public reads were trimmed at Q25 with fastp and aligned with MiXCR, with productive beta chains retained. Rows with one shared CDR3 protein collapse into an entry with the most common genes and DNA. The sample table records approximately 130,000 distinct CDR3 sequences; approximately 8.7% of these occur just once. In total, the top ten clones hold 24% of the sample.

This clonotype was counted at least ten times. The antigen this receptor binds is unknown. Qualities for individual bases were not recorded, and no much larger clone is one base off. The sequence derives from a girl under two years old who had a stem cell transplant for combined immunodeficiency, so the T cells may come from the graft donor. The sample in question was PBMCs, mostly from graft donor cells, obtained 180 days after TCRalphabeta/CD19-depleted stem cell transplant. In this chain, TRBV10-3 is recombined with TRBJ2-7, with a tentative D call of TRBD1 or TRBD2, each matching 5 bases. The bases are TGTGCCATCAGTGATCCGGGACGGTCCTACGAGCAGTACTTC. The resulting protein is CAISDPGRSYEQYF.